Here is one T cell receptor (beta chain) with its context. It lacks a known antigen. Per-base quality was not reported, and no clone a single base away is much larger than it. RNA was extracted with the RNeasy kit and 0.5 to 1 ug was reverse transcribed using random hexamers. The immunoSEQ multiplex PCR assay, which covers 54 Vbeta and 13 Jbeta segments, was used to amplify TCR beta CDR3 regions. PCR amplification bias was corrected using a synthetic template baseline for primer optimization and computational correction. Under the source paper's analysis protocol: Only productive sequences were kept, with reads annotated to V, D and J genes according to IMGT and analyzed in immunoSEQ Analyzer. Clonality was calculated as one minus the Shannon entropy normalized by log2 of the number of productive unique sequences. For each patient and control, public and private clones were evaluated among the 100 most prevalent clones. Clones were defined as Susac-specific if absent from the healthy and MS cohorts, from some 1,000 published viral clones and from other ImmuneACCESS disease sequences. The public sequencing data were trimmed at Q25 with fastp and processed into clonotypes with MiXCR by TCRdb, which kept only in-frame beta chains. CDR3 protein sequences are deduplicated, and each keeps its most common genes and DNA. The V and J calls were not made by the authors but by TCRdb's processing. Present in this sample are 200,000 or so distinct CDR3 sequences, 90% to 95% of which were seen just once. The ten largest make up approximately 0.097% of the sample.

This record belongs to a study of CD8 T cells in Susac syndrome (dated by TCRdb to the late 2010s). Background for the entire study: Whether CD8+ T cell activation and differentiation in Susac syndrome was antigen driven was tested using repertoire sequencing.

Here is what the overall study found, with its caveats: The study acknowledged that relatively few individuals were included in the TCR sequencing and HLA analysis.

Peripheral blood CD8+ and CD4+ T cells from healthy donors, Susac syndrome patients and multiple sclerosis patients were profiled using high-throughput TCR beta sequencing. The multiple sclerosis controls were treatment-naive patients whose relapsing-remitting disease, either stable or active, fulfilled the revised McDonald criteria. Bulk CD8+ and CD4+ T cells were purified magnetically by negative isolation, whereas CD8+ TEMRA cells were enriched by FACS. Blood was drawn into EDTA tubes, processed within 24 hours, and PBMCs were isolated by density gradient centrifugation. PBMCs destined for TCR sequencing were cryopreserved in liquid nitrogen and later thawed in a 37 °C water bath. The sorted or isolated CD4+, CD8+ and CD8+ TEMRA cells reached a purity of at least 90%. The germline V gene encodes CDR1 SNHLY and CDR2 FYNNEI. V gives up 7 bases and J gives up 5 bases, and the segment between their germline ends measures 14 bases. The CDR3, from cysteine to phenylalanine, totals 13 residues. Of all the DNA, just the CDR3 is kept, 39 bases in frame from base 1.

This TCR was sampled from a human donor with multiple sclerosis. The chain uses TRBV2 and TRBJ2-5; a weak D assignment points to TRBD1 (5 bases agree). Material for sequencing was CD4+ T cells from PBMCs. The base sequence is TGTGCCAGCAACATAGACAGTCCGGAGACCCAGTACTTC. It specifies CASNIDSPETQYF.